This entry features one T cell receptor beta chain sequence. The repertoire was sequenced with immunoSEQ multiplex PCR; TCRdb's copy has only in-frame clones and lacks some. The sample contains a few hundred thousand clones, about 92% of which appear only once. CDR1 is LGHDT, CDR2 YNNKEL, per germline (reference sequence). The CDR3 runs 17 residues. V was cut by 0 bases and J by 6 bases, with 20 bases left in between. This entry belongs to a study of T cell responses to AZD1222 COVID-19 vaccine. The V gene is TRBV3-1 (or the pseudogene TRBV3-2), the J gene TRBJ1-1, with D unresolved. This TCR came from an adult in good health. Here the sequenced sample was peripheral blood, taken on day 0 of AZD1222 vaccination. Written as DNA, the CDR3 is TGTGCCAGCAGCCAAGAGGGAGTCGGAGTTAGTATTCCTGAAGCTTTCTTT. It encodes CASSQEGVGVSIPEAFF.